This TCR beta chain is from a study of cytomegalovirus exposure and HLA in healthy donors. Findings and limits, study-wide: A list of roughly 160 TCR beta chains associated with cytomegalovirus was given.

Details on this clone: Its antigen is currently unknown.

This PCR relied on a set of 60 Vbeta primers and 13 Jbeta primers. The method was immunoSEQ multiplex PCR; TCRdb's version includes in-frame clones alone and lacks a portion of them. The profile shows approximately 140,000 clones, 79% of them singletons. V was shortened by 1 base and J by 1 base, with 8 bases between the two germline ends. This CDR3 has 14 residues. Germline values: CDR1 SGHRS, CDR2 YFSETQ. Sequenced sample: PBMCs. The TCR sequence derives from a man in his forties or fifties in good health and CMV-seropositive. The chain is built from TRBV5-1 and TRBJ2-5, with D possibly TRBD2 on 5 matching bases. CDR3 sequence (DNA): TGCGCCAGCAGCTTGTTTGGGAGCCAAGAGACCCAGTACTTC. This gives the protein CASSLFGSQETQYF.